The present T cell receptor beta chain was sequenced within a study of beta chain features in type 1 diabetes (dated by TCRdb to 2016 to 2019). Regarding the complete study: Mean age, gender distribution, total cell number and subset yield were not different between patients and healthy donors. A total of 85 million to 140 million sorted cells were examined across all samples, and a strong correlation was observed between cell number per subset and RNA yield. The study compared TCRB repertoires of sorted circulating CD4+ T cell subsets between recently diagnosed type 1 diabetes patients and matched healthy donors. Naive and central memory subsets were obtained from all 30 or so donors, but regulatory and stem cell-like memory subsets were isolated from only 8 patients and roughly 8 healthy donors. Broader findings and caveats from the paper: In all four CD4+ subsets, TCRB CDR3 length was moderately but significantly shorter in type 1 diabetes patients. Naive, central memory and regulatory TCRB repertoires appeared to be more alike among patients than among healthy donors. Because cDNA was sequenced instead of genomic DNA, highly expressing activated cells could be over-represented, though the groups showed no difference in activation or CD3 levels. Fewer insertions and more nucleotide deletions at VDJ recombination sites were observed in patients with type 1 diabetes, implying thymic rearrangement abnormalities. Only small numbers of individuals were included in the HLA sub-analyses, which left unresolved whether HLA type had any influence on TCRB rearrangement. Shorter templates might have been favored by PCR, but patient and control samples were amplified and corrected together, so both groups would have been affected equally by any skew.

Each donor gave one peripheral blood draw, averaging approximately 0.12 L, which was collected into heparinised tubes. Using a panel that included CD45RO, CCR7, CD25, CD127, CD95 and CD27, naive, central memory, regulatory and stem cell-like memory CD4+ T cells were sorted on a BD FACSAria II. Every sorted population had a purity above 95%. PBMCs were isolated right away by Lymphoprep density gradient centrifugation and were stained directly, without culture. Samples were stained and sorted in pairs, with one healthy donor and one patient per experiment, so that batch effects were minimized. V and J are trimmed by 4 bases and 3 bases, and the gene matches miss 4 bases of the junction. As encoded in the germline V gene, CDR1 is SGDLS while CDR2 is YYNGEE. Including cysteine and phenylalanine, the CDR3 has 14 amino acids. CDR3 DNA is the only sequence kept; it has 42 bases, read in frame from the first base.

Regarding this clone: The antigen this receptor binds is unknown. One base away there is no much larger clone; base qualities are not given.

All of the isolated RNA was reverse transcribed with the High Capacity cDNA Reverse Transcription Kit, so expressed TCRB transcripts were sequenced. Naive, central memory and regulatory T cell samples underwent deep immunoSEQ sequencing, averaging about 3.57 million total reads per sample. Sorted cells were lysed in RLT buffer, and RNA was extracted using DNase-treated RNeasy Micro or Mini kits according to cell number. Each cell subset was processed on its own to prevent cross-contamination, while patient and healthy donor samples were processed together. The immunoSEQ multiplex PCR was used to amplify TCRB sequences from cDNA, yielding 87-bp fragments that span the CDR3 region. Sequencing of the amplicons was performed on the Illumina HiSeq platform. As for the authors' bioinformatics: Synthetic template baselines were used to correct PCR bias computationally, reads within Hamming distance 2 were collapsed together, and singletons that could not be merged were discarded. Reads were aligned against IMGT to assign V, D and J genes, CDR3 length and insertions or deletions at six rearrangement sites. Within each subset, clonotype counts were normalized to sorted cell number, after which true diversity and Gini coefficients were computed with the tcR R package. The overlap coefficient, calculated on TCRB nucleotide sequences, was used to measure repertoire sharing. This immuneACCESS table, as held by TCRdb, lists in-frame sequences with V and J called but not all clones. Of the missing ones, under half trace to an unresolved V gene in checked studies; the others have no known cause. V and J calls and clone size come straight from that table; D and trimming were deduced from the DNA. Within this sample are 130,000 to 150,000 clones, with 40% to 60% of them counted one time only. The ten largest clones take up roughly 0.42% of the sample.

Sequencing used Tregs from blood. Explained via the paper, the cell subset or site label denotes: regulatory CD4+ T cells. Here the chain combines TRBV9 and TRBJ1-5; 7 bases in between match TRBD1. The receptor's source is a man aged 18 to 30 in good health. The DNA sequence is TGTGCCAGCAGCCTCGGACAGGCCAATCAGCCCCAGCATTTT. The encoded protein is CASSLGQANQPQHF.